This TCR beta chain came from a study of T cells in Graves' hyperthyroidism and ophthalmopathy (dated by TCRdb to 2018 to 2020). Study-wide context: Peripheral blood samples were taken at the time of initial diagnosis, prior to any treatment. TCR V-J signatures able to tell the groups apart were searched for in a discovery cohort of 100 patients, of whom over 40 had Graves' ophthalmopathy and about 55 had stable Graves' hyperthyroidism. Prospective prediction of ophthalmopathy was tested in an independent validation cohort of approximately 19 hyperthyroidism patients and around 16 patients who later progressed to ophthalmopathy. The approximately 98 discovery patients were randomly divided into training and test sets at a 7:3 ratio. Thyroid tissue and blood T-cell repertoires from six Graves' hyperthyroidism patients were also compared in the study. After blood sampling, hyperthyroidism patients were treated with methimazole at a starting dose of 30 mg daily, and ophthalmopathy patients were treated with high-dose intravenous methylprednisolone. TCR Vbeta CDR3 sequencing of 120 to 150 peripheral blood samples (under 45 ophthalmopathy, 75 hyperthyroidism and roughly 17 progressor patients) is reported in the paper.

Many counts were recorded for this clonotype. Its recognized antigen is unknown. Base quality data are lacking; no much larger clone is found one base away. Stable Graves' hyperthyroidism was defined as no progression to ophthalmopathy during 18 months of follow-up. Hyperthyroidism patients were newly diagnosed, had a disease duration of under 2 months, and were aged 18 to 65 years. Patients with uncontrolled infections, other autoimmune diseases, pregnancy or lactation were excluded. Clinical symptoms, serum thyroxine and TRAb, thyroid ultrasound, and orbital computed tomography formed the basis for the diagnoses. PBMCs were separated from 8 to 10 ml of fresh peripheral blood using Ficoll-Paque density gradient centrifugation. Trizol reagent was used to extract total RNA, and RNA quality was then checked on an Agilent 2100 Bioanalyzer. The CDR3 spans 15 residues, from the cysteine through the phenylalanine. CDR3 DNA is the only sequence kept; it has 45 bases, read in frame from the first base. For CDR1 and CDR2, the germline V gene lists SNHLY and FYNNEI. Relative to germline, V is missing 4 bases and J is missing 0 bases, with 4 bases of the junction outside any gene match.

TCR beta CDR3 regions were amplified from RNA transcripts. The TCR CDR3 was subjected to a first round of RT-PCR using the HTBI primer set and the Qiagen OneStep RT-PCR kit. Libraries were constructed in a second round of multiplex PCR, after which size selection and purification were carried out. The libraries were sequenced on an Illumina HiSeq2000 using paired-end 100 bp reads. The original pipeline was this. SOAPnuke was used to process the raw data, throwing out any read that contained adapters or uncalled bases, had a mean Phred below 15, or lacked an exact constant-primer or identifier match. COPE v1.2.5 was used to merge the high-quality paired reads, and each unique nucleotide sequence was defined as a clonotype. Clonotypes were aligned to IMGT TRBV, TRBD and TRBJ reference segments using MiTCR v1.1. Only V-J combinations with frequency above 0.0001, covering about 99% of repertoires, were analysed. A TCS score was defined as the ratio of F50 (clonal expansion) to E x V (chaos), with BLOSUM62-based TCRdist applied between CDR3 peptides within each V-J. Welch's t-statistics and random forest reduced around 550 V-J features to under 15, which were used in a naive Bayes classifier (R e1071). The similarity between thyroid and blood repertoires was quantified using the Morisita-Horn index. Using fastp trimming at Q25 and MiXCR clonotype assembly, TCRdb reanalyzed the public sequencing data and kept in-frame beta chains. Rows are unified per CDR3 protein, each entry keeping the most common DNA and genes. These V and J calls derive from TCRdb rather than the authors' analysis. In all, the sample holds nearly 750,000 distinct CDR3 sequences, and around a third of those were seen once. The top ten hold around 30% of the sample.

Results and caveats for the whole study, not just this receptor: In validation, the model predicted progression to ophthalmopathy a median of around 6.5 months before onset, with approximately 70% sensitivity and almost 75% specificity. Blood samples also contained most of the expanded thyroid clonotypes (frequency above 0.001), which suggests that blood repertoires may reflect thyroid immune responses. In cross-validation, a model built on a 13 V-J signature told ophthalmopathy apart from stable hyperthyroidism with 85% to 90% sensitivity and around 81% specificity, and in testing the same model reached 80%/75%. No statistical method was used to set the sample size in advance, and investigators knew the group allocation.

This TCR was recovered from a woman aged 40 to 50 with Graves' hyperthyroidism. The sequence joins TRBV2 to TRBJ2-5, and TRBD2 matches 8 of the central bases. The material sequenced was blood. The CDR3 here reads CASSVQRGYQETQYF. Read as DNA, the sequence is TGTGCCAGCAGTGTTCAGCGGGGGTACCAAGAGACCCAGTACTTC.